This TCR beta chain was recorded in a study of a mutant IDH1 vaccine in newly diagnosed glioma. With regard to this clone: Its antigen is undetermined. The DNA is omitted, as the CDR3 cannot be located on it reliably, and the CDR3 follows TCRdb's listing.

The repertoire was sequenced with immunoSEQ multiplex PCR; TCRdb's copy has only in-frame clones and lacks some. The sample includes approximately 60,000 clones, approximately 87% of them seen just once. Time point denoted: week 23, last vaccination. A 20-mer mutant IDH1 peptide at 300 ug was injected subcutaneously with topical imiquimod. The CDR3 length is 17 residues, termini included. The germline gives CDR1 LNHNV, CDR2 YYDKDF (reference sequence). The genes are TRBV15 and TRBJ1-5; the table assigns TRBD1, which was not confirmed against the DNA. Sample: PBMCs, taken from a glioma patient whose treatment included an IDH1 peptide vaccine. This sequence originates from a middle-aged man with glioma. The CDR3: CATSREWGQGAKQPQHF.